Below are 18 T cell receptor beta chains sequenced from a single sample in a study of blood T cell repertoires in COVID-19. Repertoires were generated with immunoSEQ multiplex PCR, while TCRdb's copy carries only in-frame clones and drops some. The repertoire holds 160,000 or so clones, with around 84% as singletons. The source material was peripheral blood. The receptors were sampled from a woman aged 45-59 years with COVID-19, enrolled during active disease.

This clone showed up just once. This sequence joins TRBV5-1 and TRBJ1-3; D is possibly TRBD1 (5 bases). CDR3 length: 16 amino acids. The V and J ends lost 1 base and 1 base respectively, with 12 bases between them. CDR1 is SGHRS, CDR2 YFSETQ, per germline. CDR3 coding DNA: TGCGCCAGCAGCTTGAACGGCAGGGTGTCTGGAAACACCATATATTTT. As protein: CASSLNGRVSGNTIYF.

CDR3 residues: CASSQPGTTETQYF. In DNA, the CDR3 is TGTGCCAGCAGCCAACCTGGGACTACAGAGACCCAGTACTTC. V and J are TRBV4-2 and TRBJ2-5; the match to TRBD2 covers 7 bases. The CDR3 loop spans 14 amino acids. Germline CDR1 reads LGHNA; CDR2 reads YNFKEQ. V was pared by 2 bases and J by 4 bases, with 4 bases of the junction left unmatched.

The chain carries TRBV14 and TRBJ2-2; the D gene is possibly TRBD1 (6 bases). This CDR3 has 14 amino acids. From germline, CDR1 is SGHDN and CDR2 FVKESK. V lost 3 bases and J lost 2, with 7 bases in between. The CDR3 DNA reads as TGTGCCAGCAGCCAGACAGGAAACACCGGGGAGCTGTTTTTT. It yields the protein CASSQTGNTGELFF.

The chain employs TRBV28 and TRBJ2-5; 9 bases match TRBD1. Per germline, CDR1 MDHEN and CDR2 SYDVKM. J gave up 3 bases and V 5 bases, and 16 bases lay outside the gene matches. There are 18 residues in the CDR3. The CDR3 DNA reads as TGTGCCAGCAGTCCAAGCCTTGGGGGACAGGGTGTGAAAGAGACCCAGTACTTC. The encoded protein is CASSPSLGGQGVKETQYF.

This chain links TRBV27 with TRBJ2-2; D is perhaps TRBD2 (5 bases). Germline V gives CDR1 MNHEY, CDR2 SMNVEV (reference sequence). V was shortened by 6 bases and J by 0 bases, with 11 bases between the two germline ends. The CDR3 length is 15 residues. The CDR3 sequence is CASSRGAPNTGELFF. The CDR3 bases are TGTGCCAGCAGCCGGGGAGCTCCGAACACCGGGGAGCTGTTTTTT.

V gene TRBV7-9 combines with J gene TRBJ1-1; D remains ambiguous. CDR3 length: 14 amino acids. The V end lost 2 bases, the J end lost 1 base, and 8 bases lay between the germline ends. The germline V gene encodes CDR1 SEHNR and CDR2 FQNEAQ (reference sequence). CDR3 in amino acids: CASSLKTENTEAFF. The CDR3 DNA is TGTGCCAGCAGCTTAAAAACAGAGAACACTGAAGCTTTCTTT. Supplemented by reference TRBV7-9 and TRBJ1-1, the full variable domain reads DTGVSQNPRHKITKRGQNVTFRCDPISEHNRLYWYRQTLGQGPEFLTYFQNEAQLEKSRLLSDRFSAERPKGSFSTLEIQRTEQGDSAMYLCASSLKTENTEAFFGQGTRLTVV.

The V call is TRBV15, the J call TRBJ2-5; 8 bases match TRBD2. CDR1 is LNHNV, CDR2 YYDKDF, per germline (reference sequence). The CDR3 has 15 amino acids. V lost 3 bases to trimming and J lost 5 bases; unmatched junction nucleotides: 8. For the CDR3, the DNA is TGTGCCACCAGCAGCAAGGGACTAGAATTGGAGACCCAGTACTTC. Encoded protein: CATSSKGLELETQYF. The complete variable domain, with remaining parts taken from reference TRBV15 and TRBJ2-5, reads DAMVIQNPRYQVTQFGKPVTLSCSQTLNHNVMYWYQQKSSQAPKLLFHYYDKDFNNEADTPDNFQSRRPNTSFCFLDIRSPGLGDTAMYLCATSSKGLELETQYFGPGTRLLVL.

This chain's CDR3 is CASSGGVNSPLHF. The CDR3 bases are TGTGCCAGCAGCGGGGGAGTCAATTCACCCCTCCACTTT. The V gene is TRBV9, the J gene TRBJ1-6; D ambiguous. The length of the CDR3 is 13 residues. Between the trimmed V and J ends, which lost 3 bases and 7 bases, there was a span of 8 bases. Germline V gene sequence: CDR1 SGDLS, CDR2 YYNGEE.

This clone was counted only a few times. The chain employs TRBV11-2 and TRBJ2-7; D might be TRBD1 (6 bases). The CDR3 length is 14 residues. Germline CDR1 SGHAT, CDR2 FQNNGV. Trimming took 5 bases from V and 2 from J, leaving 13 bases between them. In DNA, the CDR3 is TGTGCCAGCAGCCCTATGGGGGCTACCTACGAGCAGTACTTC. Translation gives CASSPMGATYEQYF.

The chain employs TRBV30 and TRBJ1-1; D remains ambiguous. The CDR3 spans 13 residues. Trimming took 0 bases from V and 3 from J, leaving 8 bases between them. The V gene's germline CDR1 is GTSNPN and CDR2 SVGIG (reference sequence). CDR3 protein: CAWSVREHTEAFF. The CDR3 nucleotides are TGTGCCTGGAGTGTACGAGAACACACTGAAGCTTTCTTT.

The genes are TRBV3-1 (or the pseudogene TRBV3-2) and TRBJ1-2; D may be TRBD1 (5 bases). Germline assignment: CDR1 LGHDT and CDR2 YNNKEL (reference sequence). This CDR3 is 12 amino acids long. Deletions cut 6 bases from V and 13 bases from J, with 18 bases between. The CDR3 loop reads CASSQMTDRFTF. The CDR3 nucleotides are TGTGCCAGCAGTCAAATGACAGATCGCTTCACCTTC.

The chain employs TRBV12-3 or TRBV12-4 and TRBJ1-5; possible D gene TRBD1, 5 bases. Trimming left V 2 bases short and J 4 bases short, with 6 bases between. There are 13 residues in the CDR3. The CDR3 loop is CASSLSGNQPQHF. For the CDR3, the DNA is TGTGCCAGCAGTTTATCAGGGAATCAGCCCCAGCATTTT.

V usage is TRBV5-4 and J usage is TRBJ2-1; perhaps TRBD2 as D (6 bases). CDR3 length: 14 amino acids. Germline V gene sequence: CDR1 SGHNT, CDR2 YYREEE (reference sequence). With 2 bases removed from V and 9 bases from J, the gap between germline ends came to 15 bases. Here the CDR3 reads CASSFGDSWTEQFF. CDR3 bases: TGTGCCAGCAGCTTTGGGGACTCCTGGACTGAGCAGTTCTTC.

The chain has TRBV7-9 and TRBJ1-1, with TRBD1 identical over 7 bases. J was trimmed by 11 bases and V by 3 bases; bases with no gene match: 6. The CDR3 consists of 12 residues. Per the germline V gene, CDR1 is SEHNR and CDR2 is FQNEAQ (reference sequence). The CDR3 protein is CASSFQQGSAFF. CDR3 sequence (DNA): TGTGCCAGCAGCTTTCAACAGGGGAGTGCTTTCTTT.

A remark on this clone: An end of the junction differs from the germline gene, which may be a read error. The rearrangement joins TRBV12-5 to TRBJ2-5; 14 bases map to TRBD2. Germline V lookup: CDR1 LGHNT, CDR2 FRNRAP. There are 16 residues in the CDR3. The CDR3 region has the DNA TGTGCTAGTGGTTTGGACTTGGGACTAGCGGGGGTGGCCGAAAACTTC. This sequence encodes CASGLDLGLAGVAENF. Looking up the rest from reference TRBV12-5 and TRBJ2-5 gives the full variable domain: DARVTQTPRHKVTEMGQEVTMRCQPILGHNTVFWYRQTMMQGLELLAYFRNRAPLDDSGMPKDRFSAEMPDATLATLKIQPSEPRDSAVYFCASGLDLGLAGVAENFGPGTRLLVL.

This clone has just one count. The CDR3 protein is CASSQEASGGRGETQYF. In nucleotides, the CDR3 is TGCGCCAGCAGCCAAGAGGCTAGCGGGGGGCGGGGGGAGACCCAGTACTTC. The rearrangement joins TRBV4-3 to TRBJ2-5; 11 bases fit TRBD2. V shed 0 bases and J 5 bases; nucleotides not matched to a gene: 8. Looked up from germline, CDR1 is LGHNA and CDR2 is YSLEER. The CDR3 totals 17 residues.

The rearrangement joins TRBV6-6 to TRBJ1-2, with 7 bases identical to TRBD1. V shed 6 bases, J shed 4 bases, and the junction held 11 bases outside the gene matches. This CDR3 spans 15 amino acids. Germline V lookup: CDR1 MNHNY, CDR2 SVGAGI (reference sequence). CDR3 sequence: CASRILMDRSYGYTF. CDR3 DNA sequence: TGTGCCAGCAGAATACTAATGGACAGGTCCTATGGCTACACCTTC.

The chain links TRBV30 to TRBJ2-5; D is perhaps TRBD2 (7 bases). The V gene's germline CDR1 is GTSNPN and CDR2 SVGIG (reference sequence). The ends were cut back, 0 bases at V and 6 bases at J, with 20 bases in the middle. CDR3 length: 16 amino acids. Here the CDR3 DNA reads TGTGCCTGGAGTGTGTCAACGGGGGGCCCTAGACAGACCCAGTACTTC. Encoded protein: CAWSVSTGGPRQTQYF.